The rows below give T cell receptor beta chains drawn from one sample of a study of shared clonotypes between healthy human individuals. Assay used: immunoSEQ multiplex PCR; TCRdb lists only in-frame clones, some missing. The top ten clones hold 1% to 1.3% of a sample with about 2 million clones, approximately 94% of them seen once. Sequenced input: naive CD8+ T cells sorted from blood. Receptors were obtained from a man aged 18 to 30 in good health. Each CDR3 is given with its conserved first and last residue. Fields, in order: J gene, V gene, D gene, CDR3 protein, CDR3 DNA. The D gene is left open where the match is weak.

TRBJ2-1 | TRBV27 | TRBD2 | CASSHAAGEIYNEQFF | TGTGCCAGCAGCCACGCTGCGGGGGAGATCTACAATGAGCAGTTCTTC
TRBJ2-3 | TRBV27 | - | CASRSLAASTDTQYF | TGTGCCAGCAGATCCCTAGCTGCTAGCACAGATACGCAGTATTTT
TRBJ1-1 | TRBV27 | - | CASGDGPFRSGAFF | TGTGCCAGTGGGGACGGTCCGTTCCGCAGCGGGGCTTTCTTT
TRBJ1-5 | TRBV4-1 | - | CASSQDSETRGDQPQHF | TGCGCCAGCAGCCAAGATAGCGAAACGCGGGGGGATCAGCCCCAGCATTTT
TRBJ2-7 | TRBV7-9 | - | CASSLVFERGYEQYF | TGTGCCAGCAGCTTAGTTTTCGAAAGGGGCTACGAGCAGTACTTC
TRBJ2-1 | TRBV7-6 | TRBD2 | CASSLSGGRAVDNEQFF | TGTGCCAGCAGCTTATCAGGCGGGAGGGCCGTAGACAATGAGCAGTTCTTC
TRBJ2-5 | TRBV29-1 | TRBD2 | CSVEGLAGEETQYF | TGCAGCGTTGAGGGACTAGCGGGAGAAGAGACCCAGTACTTC
TRBJ1-1 | TRBV10-2 | - | CASSELDPGATEAFF | TGCGCCAGCAGTGAGTTGGACCCAGGCGCCACTGAAGCTTTCTTT
TRBJ2-7 | TRBV5-1 | TRBD2 | CASSGTSGQYEQYF | TGCGCCAGCAGCGGGACTAGCGGACAGTACGAGCAGTACTTC
TRBJ2-7 | TRBV25-1 | - | CASSERFHHEQYF | TGTGCCAGCAGTGAAAGATTCCACCACGAGCAGTACTTC
TRBJ1-1 | TRBV6-5 | - | CASGRDTYTEAFF | TGTGCCAGCGGACGGGACACATACACTGAAGCTTTCTTT
TRBJ2-7 | TRBV7-9 | - | CASSLYMGTLTYEQYF | TGTGCCAGCAGCTTATACATGGGGACGTTGACCTACGAGCAGTACTTC
TRBJ2-3 | TRBV27 | - | CASSPRRVLNTDTQYF | TGTGCCAGCTCTCCCAGGCGGGTCTTGAACACAGATACGCAGTATTTT
TRBJ2-7 | TRBV7-2 | - | CASSLYGDLAYEQYF | TGTGCCAGCAGCTTATATGGGGACTTGGCCTACGAGCAGTACTTC
TRBJ2-7 | TRBV13 | - | CASRLGAAEQYF | TGTGCCAGCAGATTAGGGGCTGCCGAGCAGTACTTC
TRBJ1-4 | TRBV30 | - | CAWSYSYNEKLFF | TGTGCCTGGAGCTACTCCTACAATGAAAAACTGTTTTTT
TRBJ1-5 | TRBV27 | - | CASSLAYSNQPQHF | TGTGCCAGCAGTTTAGCGTATAGCAATCAGCCCCAGCATTTT
TRBJ1-1 | TRBV6-1 | TRBD1 | CASRNRGGDTEAFF | TGTGCCAGCAGGAACAGGGGGGGGGACACTGAAGCTTTCTTT